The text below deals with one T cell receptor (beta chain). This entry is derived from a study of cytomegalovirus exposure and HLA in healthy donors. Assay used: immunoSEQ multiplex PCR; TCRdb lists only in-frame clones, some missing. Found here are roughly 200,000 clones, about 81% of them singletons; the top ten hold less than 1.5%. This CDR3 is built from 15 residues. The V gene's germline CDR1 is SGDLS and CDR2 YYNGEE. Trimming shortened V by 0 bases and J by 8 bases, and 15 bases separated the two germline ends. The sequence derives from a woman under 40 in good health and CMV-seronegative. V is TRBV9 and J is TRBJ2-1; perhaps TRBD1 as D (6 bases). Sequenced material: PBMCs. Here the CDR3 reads CASSVVAGDIDEQFF. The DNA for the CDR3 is TGTGCCAGCAGCGTAGTGGCAGGGGATATCGATGAGCAGTTCTTC. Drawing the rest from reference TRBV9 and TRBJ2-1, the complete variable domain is DSGVTQTPKHLITATGQRVTLRCSPRSGDLSVYWYQQSLDQGLQFLIQYYNGEERAKGNILERFSAQQFPDLHSELNLSSLELGDSALYFCASSVVAGDIDEQFFGPGTRLTVL.